The 27 T cell receptor beta chains below were found in one sample sequenced in a study of T cells in Graves' hyperthyroidism and ophthalmopathy. TCR beta CDR3 regions were amplified from RNA transcripts. HTBI primers were employed in a first-round RT-PCR of the TCR CDR3. One entry per CDR3 protein results from TCRdb running MiXCR on the multiplex PCR reads. This table holds over 450,000 distinct CDR3 sequences, 15% to 20% found once. Sequencing input: blood. The receptors stem from a young woman with Graves' ophthalmopathy.

This clonotype was observed a single time. This chain links TRBV2 with TRBJ2-7; the match to TRBD1 covers 12 bases. Trimming removed 3 bases from V and 6 bases from J; junction bases left unmatched: 6. Per the germline V gene, CDR1 is SNHLY and CDR2 is FYNNEI. The CDR3 contains 15 residues. This CDR3 is CASSESGTGGVEQYF. In DNA, the CDR3 is TGTGCCAGCAGTGAGTCCGGGACAGGGGGCGTCGAGCAGTACTTC.

The table lists this clonotype with many counts. CDR3 amino acids: CASSSSGGVSEQYF. The CDR3 DNA sequence: TGTGCCAGCAGTTCATCCGGGGGAGTATCCGAGCAGTACTTC. This chain connects TRBV27 to TRBJ2-7, with D possibly matching TRBD2 (6 bases). The CDR3 runs to 14 residues. V was cut by 4 bases and J by 6 bases, with 16 bases left in between. Per the germline V gene, CDR1 is MNHEY and CDR2 is SMNVEV (reference sequence).

The CDR3 sequence: CSARDLSGSGELFF. The CDR3 DNA follows: TGCAGTGCTAGAGATCTCTCGGGGTCCGGGGAGCTGTTTTTT. V and J are TRBV20-1 and TRBJ2-2; tentatively, D is TRBD2 (5 bases). Per germline, CDR1 DFQATT and CDR2 SNEGSKA (reference sequence). The CDR3 runs to 14 residues. V lost 0 bases, J lost 6 bases, and 11 bases lay in between.

The J gene is TRBJ2-2, the V gene TRBV28, with unresolved D. Trimming pared 3 bases from V and 1 base from J, leaving 9 bases between. The germline gives CDR1 MDHEN, CDR2 SYDVKM. The CDR3 length is 15 residues. The CDR3 is CASSFFAENTGELFF. The DNA of the CDR3 is TGTGCCAGCAGTTTTTTTGCAGAGAACACCGGGGAGCTGTTTTTT. Filled out from reference TRBV28 and TRBJ2-2, the complete variable domain reads DVKVTQSSRYLVKRTGEKVFLECVQDMDHENMFWYRQDPGLGLRLIYFSYDVKMKEKGDIPEGYSVSREKKERFSLILESASTNQTSMYLCASSFFAENTGELFFGEGSRLTVL.

V and J are TRBV5-1 and TRBJ2-2; TRBD1 or TRBD2 may be the D gene (5 bases each). The CDR3 sequence is 18 residues long. With 2 bases removed from V and 0 bases from J, the gap between germline ends came to 17 bases. CDR1 and CDR2 (germline): SGHRS, YFSETQ. CDR3 bases: TGCGCCAGCAGCTTACCGGGACCGATATACGCGAACACCGGGGAGCTGTTTTTT. This encodes CASSLPGPIYANTGELFF.

This clonotype was found many times. This chain links TRBV2 with TRBJ1-3, with unresolved D. CDR3 length: 12 residues. The V end lost 6 bases, the J end lost 9 bases, and 12 bases lay between the germline ends. Germline CDR1 reads SNHLY; CDR2 reads FYNNEI. The chain's CDR3 is CASSASASTIYF. The CDR3 bases are TGTGCCAGCAGCGCCAGCGCAAGCACCATATATTTT.

This clonotype was observed many times. This chain connects TRBV6-2 or TRBV6-3 to TRBJ1-2; D uncertain. The CDR3 loop spans 13 amino acids. Germline CDR1 reads MNHEY; CDR2 reads SVGEGT. Trimming stripped 2 bases from V and 8 bases from J, with 12 bases between. The CDR3 nucleotides are TGTGCCAGCAGTTACGTCCGGGCGGGCGGCTACACCTTC. Translated: CASSYVRAGGYTF.

The sample holds many counts of this clonotype. J is TRBJ1-4 and V is TRBV20-1; D remains ambiguous. The CDR3 sequence is 14 residues long. CDR1 and CDR2 from the germline V gene are DFQATT and SNEGSKA (reference sequence). V was clipped by 7 bases and J by 8 bases, with 20 bases between them. The CDR3 region has the DNA TGCAGTGGCGTCCGGTTAGGGCGGGAAGAAAAACTGTTTTTT. Translated: CSGVRLGREEKLFF.

This clonotype occurred many times. The rearrangement uses TRBV20-1 and TRBJ2-7, with TRBD2 matching over 10 bases. This CDR3 is built from 16 residues. Germline CDR1 and CDR2: DFQATT and SNEGSKA (reference sequence). V shed 6 bases, J shed 5 bases, and the junction held 16 bases outside the gene matches. The chain's CDR3 is CSAPYSTGLAINEQYF. The CDR3 nucleotides read TGCAGTGCACCTTACAGCACGGGACTAGCGATCAACGAGCAGTACTTC.

Ten or more counts support this clonotype. The rearrangement uses TRBV7-8 and TRBJ2-5, with 7 bases matching TRBD2. The trim removed 3 bases at V and 2 bases at J, leaving 6 bases unmatched. This CDR3 is built from 15 residues. Germline V gene lookup returns CDR1 SGHVS and CDR2 FQNEAQ. The CDR3 nucleotides read TGTGCCAGCAGCTTGTCGGGACTAACTCAAGAGACCCAGTACTTC. Its translation is CASSLSGLTQETQYF.

This clonotype was detected ten times or more. The genes are TRBV2 and TRBJ2-7; the match to TRBD2 covers 7 bases. The J segment lost 3 bases and the V segment lost 11 bases, leaving 13 bases of the junction unmatched. This CDR3 region has 14 residues. The germline V gene encodes CDR1 SNHLY and CDR2 FYNNEI. In DNA form, the CDR3 reads TGTGCCGTCGAACCGGGGGGAATGGACTACGAGCAGTACTTC. Translation: CAVEPGGMDYEQYF.

J is TRBJ2-5 and V is TRBV11-2; the D gene is possibly TRBD2 (5 bases). In germline, CDR1 is SGHAT, CDR2 FQNNGV. This CDR3 is 14 amino acids long. V was clipped by 1 base and J by 3 bases, with 9 bases between them. The CDR3 region is CASSLGTGEETQYF. As DNA, the CDR3 is TGTGCCAGCAGCTTAGGGACTGGAGAAGAGACCCAGTACTTC.

For this clonotype: At one end the junction does not follow the germline gene, possibly because of a read error. The genes are TRBV5-1 and TRBJ2-2; D tentatively fits TRBD1 or TRBD2 (5 bases each). The CDR3 spans 15 residues. Germline V CDR1 and CDR2: SGHRS, YFSETQ. Here the CDR3 DNA reads TGTGCCAGCCAAAGAACCGGGACGGTCACCGGGGAGCTGTTTTTT. The encoded protein is CASQRTGTVTGELFF.

This clonotype was observed many times. The chain recombines TRBV2 with TRBJ2-7; TRBD1 or TRBD2 may be the D gene (5 bases each). Germline CDR1 SNHLY, CDR2 FYNNEI. The CDR3 loop spans 14 amino acids. V was cut by 4 bases and J by 2 bases, with 12 bases left in between. The CDR3 spells CASSGDVGAYEQYF. CDR3 DNA sequence: TGTGCCAGCAGTGGGGACGTTGGAGCCTACGAGCAGTACTTC.

This clonotype was found many times. V and J are TRBV20-1 and TRBJ2-1; a weak D match, TRBD2 (5 bases). V lost 5 bases, J lost 4 bases, and 9 bases lay in between. CDR3 length equals 12 residues. Germline V gene data show CDR1 as DFQATT and CDR2 as SNEGSKA (reference sequence). CDR3 region: CSALLAYNEQFF. The CDR3 DNA reads as TGCAGTGCTCTGCTAGCTTACAATGAGCAGTTCTTC.

The chain is built from TRBV18 and TRBJ1-4, with 7 positions matching TRBD1. V lost 4 bases to trimming and J lost 5 bases; unmatched junction nucleotides: 4. CDR3 length: 14 residues. Germline-derived CDR1 and CDR2 are KGHSH and LQKENI. The CDR3 here is CASSLRGSNEKLFF. The DNA for the CDR3 is TGTGCCAGCTCACTCAGGGGGTCAAATGAAAAACTGTTTTTT.

This clonotype has more than one count but fewer than ten. This chain joins TRBV9 and TRBJ1-1; TRBD1 is a possible D gene (5 bases). Between the trimmed V and J ends, which lost 0 bases and 1 base, there was a span of 10 bases. This CDR3 has 15 amino acids. Germline values: CDR1 SGDLS, CDR2 YYNGEE. The CDR3 loop reads CASSVDGATNTEAFF. The CDR3 nucleotides are TGTGCCAGCAGCGTAGATGGGGCGACGAACACTGAAGCTTTCTTT.

The chain employs TRBV5-8 and TRBJ2-1, with D possibly being TRBD1 (5 bases). Germline CDR1 SGHTS, CDR2 YDEGEE. V lost 0 bases, J lost 0 bases, and 10 bases lay in between. The CDR3 contains 16 residues. The CDR3 protein is CASSLGRASSYNEQFF. Written as DNA, the CDR3 is TGTGCCAGCAGCTTGGGCAGGGCGAGCTCCTACAATGAGCAGTTCTTC.

This clonotype has just a few counts. This rearrangement joins TRBV25-1 to TRBJ2-7; D is perhaps TRBD1 or TRBD2 (5 bases each). The V end lost 3 bases, the J end lost 2 bases, and 26 bases lay between the germline ends. This CDR3 has 19 amino acids. Germline V gene data show CDR1 as MGHDK and CDR2 as SYGVNS. This chain's CDR3 is CASSEEVSGPRRPTYEQYF. CDR3 in DNA: TGTGCCAGCAGTGAGGAGGTGTCGGGACCCAGGCGCCCCACCTACGAGCAGTACTTC.

This clonotype was seen ten or more times. The chain employs TRBV5-1 and TRBJ2-7; 7 bases agree with TRBD1. V trimming: 7 bases; J trimming: 5 bases; junction bases outside the gene matches: 9. CDR3 length: 13 residues. CDR1 SGHRS and CDR2 YFSETQ come from the germline V gene. The CDR3 protein is CASSSRDRDEQYF. For the CDR3, the DNA is TGCGCCAGCTCATCACGGGACAGAGACGAGCAGTACTTC.

This clonotype was detected only a few times. The gene calls are TRBV5-1 and TRBJ2-1; 9 bases line up with TRBD2. After removal of 0 bases from V and 7 bases from J, the junction contained 8 bases not matched to a gene. The CDR3 consists of 16 residues. The germline V gene has CDR1 SGHRS and CDR2 YFSETQ. In nucleotides, the CDR3 is TGCGCCAGCAGCTTGGGTGGCGGGAGGGCCAGGAATGAGCAGTTCTTC. This codes for CASSLGGGRARNEQFF.

This clonotype was seen a single time. The rearrangement links TRBV20-1 to TRBJ2-1; 10 bases match TRBD2. Per germline, CDR1 DFQATT and CDR2 SNEGSKA (reference sequence). The CDR3 is 16 residues long. The junction had 16 bases not matched to a gene; V was cut back by 6 bases and J by 8 bases. CDR3 sequence: CSAASGRAPSSDEQFF. CDR3 coding DNA: TGCAGTGCGGCTAGCGGGAGAGCCCCTTCGTCCGATGAGCAGTTCTTC.

A few counts support this clonotype. The chain recombines TRBV9 with TRBJ2-2, with D possibly TRBD2 on 6 matching bases. The CDR3 sequence is 15 residues long. Trimming left V 0 bases short and J 4 bases short, with 10 bases between. Per the germline V gene, CDR1 is SGDLS and CDR2 is YYNGEE. In nucleotides, the CDR3 is TGTGCCAGCAGCGTAGATCCGGGAGTCACCGGGGAGCTGTTTTTT. Translated, it gives CASSVDPGVTGELFF.

This clonotype appeared a few times. V usage is TRBV6-1 and J usage is TRBJ1-3, with D possibly TRBD1 on 5 matching bases. The CDR3 runs to 15 residues. Germline V gives CDR1 MNHNS, CDR2 SASEGT. The V and J ends lost 8 bases and 2 bases respectively, with 16 bases between them. CDR3 loop: CASSLEGRAGNTIYF. CDR3 sequence (DNA): TGTGCCAGCTCCTTAGAGGGCAGGGCTGGAAACACCATATATTTT.

This clonotype was picked up a small number of times. V and J are TRBV6-2 or TRBV6-3 and TRBJ2-5; 9 positions match TRBD2. Germline lookup yields CDR1 MNHEY and CDR2 SVGEGT. The V gene end was trimmed by 2 bases and the J gene end by 0 bases; junction bases not matched to a gene: 7. CDR3 length: 17 residues. The CDR3 reads CASSYQIAGVNQETQYF. In DNA form, the CDR3 reads TGTGCCAGCAGTTACCAGATAGCGGGGGTAAACCAAGAGACCCAGTACTTC.

This chain uses TRBV20-1 with TRBJ1-2, with D unresolved. V lost 3 bases and J lost 8, with 13 bases in between. The CDR3 contains 12 residues. Germline V gene lookup returns CDR1 DFQATT and CDR2 SNEGSKA (reference sequence). The CDR3 here is CSASAPIGGYTF. Written as DNA, the CDR3 is TGCAGTGCTAGCGCCCCTATCGGCGGCTACACCTTC.

In this sample, this clonotype turned up a few times. The chain carries TRBV24-1 and TRBJ2-1; 7 nucleotides agree with TRBD2. The ends lost 0 bases at V and 15 bases at J; junction bases unmatched: 13. The CDR3 has 15 amino acids. CDR1 is KGHDR and CDR2 is SFDVKD in the germline V gene. The CDR3 here is CATSDLHEGGRVLFF. CDR3 sequence (DNA): TGTGCCACCAGTGATTTGCATGAGGGCGGGAGAGTTCTGTTCTTC.